A selection of T cell receptor beta chains follows, all from one sample in a study of molecular identifiers for immune sequencing clone quantification. Using its own MiXCR run on the PCR reads, TCRdb lists one record per CDR3 protein. This sample carries roughly 630,000 distinct CDR3 sequences, 25% of them seen once, and the ten largest clones take 0.78%. The sample taken for sequencing was naive CD8+ T cells from blood, with Jurkat cell RNA spiked in. Receptor source: a human donor in good health. Some libraries in this study had Jurkat cell RNA spiked in. CDR3s include the opening cysteine and the closing phenylalanine or tryptophan. Each record gives: CDR3 protein, CDR3 DNA, clone size, D gene, J gene, V gene. The D gene is left open where the match is weak. Size tells how often a clone was seen (once, few, many) or the class of an expanded clone, and some rows leave it out.

CDR3aa: CASRPTTRGTDTQYF
CDR3nt: TGTGCCAGCAGACCGACAACTAGAGGCACAGATACGCAGTATTTT
abundance: NA
d_gene: NA
j_gene: TRBJ2-3
v_gene: TRBV27

CDR3aa: CASSPVYQGLEETQYF
CDR3nt: TGTGCCAGCAGTCCGGTGTATCAGGGTTTGGAGGAGACCCAGTACTTC
abundance: many
d_gene: NA
j_gene: TRBJ2-5
v_gene: TRBV28

CDR3aa: CASSLVAGLGTYEQYF
CDR3nt: TGTGCCAGCAGTCTAGTCGCAGGCCTGGGGACATACGAGCAGTACTTC
abundance: many
d_gene: NA
j_gene: TRBJ2-7
v_gene: TRBV27

CDR3aa: CASSQESPTGEQFF
CDR3nt: TGCGCCAGCAGCCAAGAATCCCCGACAGGTGAGCAGTTCTTC
abundance: NA
d_gene: NA
j_gene: TRBJ2-1
v_gene: TRBV4-1

CDR3aa: CASSLGVIEQFF
CDR3nt: TGCGCCAGCAGCTTGGGGGTCATTGAGCAGTTCTTC
abundance: NA
d_gene: NA
j_gene: TRBJ2-1
v_gene: TRBV5-1

CDR3aa: CASSQVSGSELFF
CDR3nt: TGTGCCAGCAGCCAGGTTAGCGGTAGTGAGCTGTTCTTC
abundance: NA
d_gene: NA
j_gene: TRBJ2-1
v_gene: TRBV14

CDR3aa: CASSWGQQETQYF
CDR3nt: TGTGCCAGCAGTTGGGGACAGCAAGAGACCCAGTACTTC
abundance: many
d_gene: TRBD1
j_gene: TRBJ2-5
v_gene: TRBV6-5

CDR3aa: CASSWGGIEAFF
CDR3nt: TGTGCCAGCAGCTGGGGGGGCATAGAAGCTTTCTTT
abundance: NA
d_gene: NA
j_gene: TRBJ1-1
v_gene: TRBV5-6

CDR3aa: CSARDLGIAYEQYF
CDR3nt: TGCAGTGCTAGAGATCTGGGTATAGCCTACGAGCAGTACTTC
abundance: many
d_gene: NA
j_gene: TRBJ2-7
v_gene: TRBV20-1

CDR3aa: CASSLGVWGEQYF
CDR3nt: TGTGCCAGCAGCTTAGGAGTATGGGGCGAGCAGTACTTC
abundance: many
d_gene: NA
j_gene: TRBJ2-7
v_gene: TRBV7-2

CDR3aa: CASSLGLASYEQYF
CDR3nt: TGTGCCAGCAGCTTGGGACTAGCGAGCTACGAGCAGTACTTC
abundance: many
d_gene: TRBD2
j_gene: TRBJ2-7
v_gene: TRBV5-4

CDR3aa: CVTSDSAATGELFF
CDR3nt: TGTGTCACCAGTGATTCGGCGGCGACCGGGGAGCTGTTTTTT
abundance: NA
d_gene: NA
j_gene: TRBJ2-2
v_gene: TRBV24-1

CDR3aa: CAWKGGASPQPQHF
CDR3nt: TGTGCCTGGAAGGGCGGGGCCAGCCCCCAGCCCCAGCATTTT
abundance: few
d_gene: NA
j_gene: TRBJ1-5
v_gene: TRBV30

CDR3aa: CASSYSSRAEGYTF
CDR3nt: TGTGCCAGCAGTTACTCGTCCAGGGCGGAAGGCTACACCTTC
abundance: NA
d_gene: NA
j_gene: TRBJ1-2
v_gene: TRBV6-5

CDR3aa: CASSYLTGEAFF
CDR3nt: TGTGCCAGCAGTTACTTAACAGGGGAAGCTTTCTTT
abundance: many
d_gene: NA
j_gene: TRBJ1-1
v_gene: TRBV6-5

CDR3aa: CASSFKQGGKVPKETQYF
CDR3nt: TGCGCCAGCAGCTTTAAGCAGGGGGGCAAGGTCCCGAAAGAGACCCAGTACTTC
abundance: few
d_gene: NA
j_gene: TRBJ2-5
v_gene: TRBV5-1

CDR3aa: CARRGGNEQFF
CDR3nt: TGTGCCCGCCGCGGAGGCAATGAGCAGTTCTTC
abundance: NA
d_gene: NA
j_gene: TRBJ2-1
v_gene: TRBV7-2

CDR3aa: CASTYVGANVLTF
CDR3nt: TGTGCCAGCACCTATGTCGGGGCCAACGTCCTGACTTTC
abundance: many
d_gene: NA
j_gene: TRBJ2-6
v_gene: TRBV6-6

CDR3aa: CASSAGSSGANVLTF
CDR3nt: TGTGCCAGCAGCGCCGGGAGCTCTGGGGCCAACGTCCTGACTTTC
abundance: NA
d_gene: NA
j_gene: TRBJ2-6
v_gene: TRBV9

CDR3aa: CASSLFPSSGPGQAYEQYF
CDR3nt: TGTGCCAGCAGTTTATTCCCCAGCTCCGGCCCGGGACAGGCCTACGAGCAGTACTTC
abundance: many
d_gene: TRBD1
j_gene: TRBJ2-7
v_gene: TRBV28

CDR3aa: CASSPGSHGIDTQYF
CDR3nt: TGTGCCAGCAGCCCTGGCTCCCACGGAATAGATACGCAGTATTTT
abundance: few
d_gene: NA
j_gene: TRBJ2-3
v_gene: TRBV9

CDR3aa: CASSLVPDSSYEQYF
CDR3nt: TGTGCCAGCAGCTTAGTTCCCGACAGCTCCTACGAGCAGTACTTC
abundance: many
d_gene: NA
j_gene: TRBJ2-7
v_gene: TRBV7-9

CDR3aa: CASSLISAIADTEAFF
CDR3nt: TGTGCCAGCAGCTTAATTAGCGCCATCGCGGACACTGAAGCTTTCTTT
abundance: NA
d_gene: NA
j_gene: TRBJ1-1
v_gene: TRBV7-3

CDR3aa: CASSQKTISTDTQYF
CDR3nt: TGCGCCAGCAGCCAAAAGACCATAAGCACAGATACGCAGTATTTT
abundance: few
d_gene: NA
j_gene: TRBJ2-3
v_gene: TRBV4-1

CDR3aa: CASSPGTGGDYEQYF
CDR3nt: TGTGCCAGCAGCCCGGGGACAGGGGGCGATTACGAGCAGTACTTC
abundance: many
d_gene: TRBD1
j_gene: TRBJ2-7
v_gene: TRBV4-2

CDR3aa: CASSFAFNTEAFF
CDR3nt: TGTGCCAGCAGTTTCGCGTTTAACACTGAAGCTTTCTTT
abundance: NA
d_gene: NA
j_gene: TRBJ1-1
v_gene: TRBV12-3/TRBV12-4

CDR3aa: CAISGRTGRAYEQYF
CDR3nt: TGTGCCATCAGTGGTCGGACAGGGCGAGCCTACGAGCAGTACTTC
abundance: many
d_gene: TRBD1
j_gene: TRBJ2-7
v_gene: TRBV10-3

CDR3aa: CATSDPAGDPGGAFF
CDR3nt: TGTGCCACCAGTGACCCGGCAGGGGACCCCGGCGGAGCTTTCTTT
abundance: few
d_gene: NA
j_gene: TRBJ1-1
v_gene: TRBV24-1

CDR3aa: CATSDLEGEDTQYF
CDR3nt: TGTGCCACCAGTGATTTGGAGGGGGAAGATACGCAGTATTTT
abundance: few
d_gene: NA
j_gene: TRBJ2-3
v_gene: TRBV24-1

CDR3aa: CASSLLTGTTEAFF
CDR3nt: TGTGCCAGCAGCCTTCTCACAGGGACCACTGAAGCTTTCTTT
abundance: many
d_gene: NA
j_gene: TRBJ1-1
v_gene: TRBV16

CDR3aa: CASSPLARGRLGNQPQHF
CDR3nt: TGTGCCAGCAGTCCCTTGGCGAGGGGGCGCTTGGGCAATCAGCCCCAGCATTTT
abundance: few
d_gene: TRBD1
j_gene: TRBJ1-5
v_gene: TRBV27

CDR3aa: CSARDWEETQYF
CDR3nt: TGCAGTGCTAGAGATTGGGAAGAGACCCAGTACTTC
abundance: few
d_gene: NA
j_gene: TRBJ2-5
v_gene: TRBV20-1

CDR3aa: CATRGQGAGQPQHF
CDR3nt: TGTGCCACCAGGGGACAGGGGGCGGGTCAGCCCCAGCATTTT
abundance: few
d_gene: TRBD1
j_gene: TRBJ1-5
v_gene: TRBV24-1

CDR3aa: CASRNDDTEAFF
CDR3nt: TGTGCCAGCAGGAATGACGACACTGAAGCTTTCTTT
abundance: many
d_gene: NA
j_gene: TRBJ1-1
v_gene: TRBV12-3/TRBV12-4

CDR3aa: CSARDRAYTDTQYF
CDR3nt: TGCAGTGCTAGAGATCGGGCGTACACAGATACGCAGTATTTT
abundance: many
d_gene: NA
j_gene: TRBJ2-3
v_gene: TRBV20-1

CDR3aa: CASGLGGLGNEQFF
CDR3nt: TGTGCCAGCGGTTTGGGCGGGTTGGGGAATGAGCAGTTCTTC
abundance: once
d_gene: NA
j_gene: TRBJ2-1
v_gene: TRBV12-3/TRBV12-4

CDR3aa: CSATPRGAGETQYF
CDR3nt: TGCAGTGCCACCCCACGGGGGGCCGGAGAGACCCAGTACTTC
abundance: many
d_gene: NA
j_gene: TRBJ2-5
v_gene: TRBV20-1

CDR3aa: CASRTSGLSNQPQHF
CDR3nt: TGTGCCAGCAGGACCTCGGGGCTTAGCAATCAGCCCCAGCATTTT
abundance: many
d_gene: NA
j_gene: TRBJ1-5
v_gene: TRBV28

CDR3aa: CASSFILAGYTGELFF
CDR3nt: TGTGCCAGCAGTTTTATCCTAGCGGGGTACACCGGGGAGCTGTTTTTT
abundance: few
d_gene: TRBD2
j_gene: TRBJ2-2
v_gene: TRBV12-3/TRBV12-4

CDR3aa: CASRGRGEQFF
CDR3nt: TGTGCCAGCAGGGGCAGGGGTGAGCAGTTCTTC
abundance: few
d_gene: NA
j_gene: TRBJ2-1
v_gene: TRBV11-2

CDR3aa: CASSFRFLAESSYEQYF
CDR3nt: TGTGCCAGCAGTTTTCGCTTTTTGGCGGAGAGCTCCTACGAGCAGTACTTC
abundance: NA
d_gene: NA
j_gene: TRBJ2-7
v_gene: TRBV28